The 2 T cell receptor beta chains reported below all come from one sample, sequenced in a study of early T cells in non-severe SARS-CoV-2 infection. TCRdb re-analysed the 5' RACE reads in MiXCR, keeping a single row per CDR3 protein. The sample holds around 50,000 distinct CDR3 sequences, 5.5% to 6.5% seen once. The specimen sequenced was whole blood. These receptors originate from an adult who was a healthcare worker with PCR-confirmed SARS-CoV-2 infection or an uninfected control (not recorded which).

This clonotype was observed a few times. The rearrangement links TRBV27 to TRBJ2-7; D unclear. Germline V lookup: CDR1 MNHEY, CDR2 SMNVEV (reference sequence). V lost 3 bases to trimming and J lost 4 bases, with 13 bases between them. The CDR3 is made up of 14 amino acids. The CDR3 is CASSFRAKSYEQYF. In nucleotides, the CDR3 is TGTGCCAGCAGTTTCCGGGCTAAGTCGTACGAGCAGTACTTC.

Many counts were recorded for this clonotype. The chain joins TRBV7-7 to TRBJ2-1; the match to TRBD1 covers 8 bases. The CDR3 spans 15 residues. Germline V gene lookup returns CDR1 SSHAT and CDR2 FNYEAQ (reference sequence). Losses at the gene ends were 3 bases for V and 4 bases for J; bases not matched to a gene: 5. In DNA, the CDR3 is TGTGCCAGCAGCTTCTCAGGGGGCGCGTACAATGAGCAGTTCTTC. Translated: CASSFSGGAYNEQFF.